This T cell receptor (beta chain) was sequenced during a study of blood T cells in healthy people across ages. The CDR3 contains 15 residues. Germline loops: CDR1 DFQATT, CDR2 SNEGSKA (reference sequence). Primers used in a second PCR of about 6 to 11 cycles were a sample-barcoded 5' primer and a J-beta primer mix. TCRdb passed the 5' RACE reads through MiXCR, listing each CDR3 protein once. This table holds 500,000 to 550,000 distinct CDR3 sequences, approximately 25% found once. This clonotype has only one observation. The junction departs from the called germline gene at one end, perhaps through a read error. These data are also associated with another study on T cells of mothers and their children. According to that study: The TCR beta CDR3 read count exceeded 9.5 million for each mother and was several million for each child.

The clonotype originates from a boy aged 5-17 years in good health. This sequence joins TRBV20-1 and TRBJ2-3, with D maybe TRBD2 (5 bases). Material: blood. CDR3 DNA sequence: TGCAGTGCGCTAGCTGGTGGGAGTAGCACAGATACACAGTATTTT. This encodes CSALAGGSSTDTQYF.